The T cell receptor beta chain under discussion was sequenced for a study of CD8 T cells in ankylosing spondylitis. TCRdb analysed the 5' RACE reads with MiXCR anew, one entry per CDR3 protein. Of approximately 250,000 distinct CDR3 sequences in the sample, 7% to 10% were seen once. V lost 5 bases to trimming and J lost 9 bases; unmatched junction nucleotides: 7. CDR1 and CDR2 from the germline V gene are SGHTA and FQGTGA. The CDR3 runs 14 residues. The V gene is TRBV7-3, the J gene TRBJ2-1; 10 nucleotides match TRBD2. Specimen: blood, either unsorted or a sorted T cell fraction (not recorded which). The receptor's source is a female donor with ankylosing spondylitis or in good health (not recorded which). The CDR3 nucleotides read TGTGCCAGCAGCCCCAGCGGGAGGGCCGTTGAGCAGTTCTTC. This sequence encodes CASSPSGRAVEQFF.